The subject of this entry is one TCR beta chain. What it recognizes is unknown. Profiled with immunoSEQ multiplex PCR; TCRdb holds only in-frame clones, not every one. The sample lists some 12,000 clones, roughly three quarters occurring once. This specimen belongs to a study of graft-versus-host responses after intestinal transplantation. Broader study findings: Analysis identified GvH clones in recipient marrow, with some appearing first in ileum or blood.

Lymphocytes (intraepithelial and lamina propria) were released by processing the graft tissue. This CDR3 has 15 residues. J lost 2 bases, V lost 0 bases, and 2 bases had no gene match. Germline V CDR1 and CDR2: SGHRS, YFSETQ. This chain links TRBV5-1 with TRBJ1-3; TRBD1 aligns across 7 bases. This TCR was sampled from a human patient who received an intestinal transplant, so some T cells may come from the graft donor. Here the sequenced sample was ileum tissue, taken 23 days after intestinal transplant. CDR3 nucleotides: TGCGCCAGCAGCTTGGGCGACAGGGCTGGAAACACCATATATTTT. Translated, it gives CASSLGDRAGNTIYF.